The clone carrying this TCR beta chain turned up a few times. Germline lookup yields CDR1 SEHNR and CDR2 FQNEAQ (reference sequence). CDR3 length equals 12 residues. Between the trimmed V and J ends, which lost 10 bases and 8 bases, there was a span of 12 bases. This table comes from immunoSEQ multiplex PCR, and its TCRdb copy is limited to in-frame clones, with some not included. The sample shows about 6,400 clones, about 70% of them seen only once. This entry comes from a study of somatic mutations in cytotoxic T cells in rheumatoid arthritis. Study as a whole: Selected populations of V beta antibody-stained T cells underwent flow sorting at nearly 100% purity; these encompassed V beta1+ cells subjected to TCRB sequencing.

This clonotype was obtained from a woman aged 45-65 years in good health. This rearrangement joins TRBV7-9 to TRBJ1-6, with D perhaps TRBD1 (6 bases). The sample consisted of CD8+ T cells sorted from blood. CDR3 region: CATTGRDSPLHF. DNA for the CDR3: TGTGCCACCACAGGGAGAGATTCACCCCTCCACTTT.